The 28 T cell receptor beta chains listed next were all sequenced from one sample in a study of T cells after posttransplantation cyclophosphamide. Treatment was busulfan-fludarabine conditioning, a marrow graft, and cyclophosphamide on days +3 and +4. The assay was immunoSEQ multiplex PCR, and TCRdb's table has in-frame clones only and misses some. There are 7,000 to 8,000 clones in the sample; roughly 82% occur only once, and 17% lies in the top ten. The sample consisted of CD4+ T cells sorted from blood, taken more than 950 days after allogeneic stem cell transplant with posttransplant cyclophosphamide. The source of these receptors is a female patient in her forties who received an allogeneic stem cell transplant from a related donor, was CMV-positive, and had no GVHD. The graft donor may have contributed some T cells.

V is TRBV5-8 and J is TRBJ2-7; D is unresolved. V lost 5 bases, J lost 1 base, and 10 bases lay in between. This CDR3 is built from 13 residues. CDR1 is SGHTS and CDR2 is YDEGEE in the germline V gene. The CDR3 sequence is CASSSRHSYEQYF. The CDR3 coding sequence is TGTGCCAGCAGTTCGAGACATTCCTACGAGCAGTACTTC. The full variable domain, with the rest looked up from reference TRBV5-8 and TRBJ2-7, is EAGVTQSPTHLIKTRGQQATLRCSPISGHTSVYWYQQALGLGLQFLLWYDEGEERNRGNFPPRFSGRQFPNYSSELNVNALELEDSALYLCASSSRHSYEQYFGPGTRLTVT.

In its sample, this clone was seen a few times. Written as DNA, the CDR3 is TGTGCCACCAGCCTAGGGGGCACCGGGGAGCTGTTTTTT. Amino acids: CATSLGGTGELFF. V usage is TRBV15 and J usage is TRBJ2-2; the D gene is possibly TRBD1 (6 bases). The CDR3 is 13 residues long. Trimming removed 5 bases at V and 4 bases at J, with 8 bases between. The V gene's germline CDR1 is LNHNV and CDR2 YYDKDF (reference sequence).

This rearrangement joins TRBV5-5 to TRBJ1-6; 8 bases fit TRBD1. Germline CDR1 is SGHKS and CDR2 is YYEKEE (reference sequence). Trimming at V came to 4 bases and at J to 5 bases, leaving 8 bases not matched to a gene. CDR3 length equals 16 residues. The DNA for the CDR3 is TGTGCCAGCAGCCAGGGGGCGCGGGGGAATAATTCACCCCTCCACTTT. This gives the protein CASSQGARGNNSPLHF.

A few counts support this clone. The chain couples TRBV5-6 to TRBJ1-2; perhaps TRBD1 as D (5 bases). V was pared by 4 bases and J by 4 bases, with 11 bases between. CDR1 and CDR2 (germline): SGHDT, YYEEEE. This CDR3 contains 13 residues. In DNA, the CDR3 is TGTGCCAGCAGCCCAGGGAGGGGCTATGGCTACACCTTC. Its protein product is CASSPGRGYGYTF.

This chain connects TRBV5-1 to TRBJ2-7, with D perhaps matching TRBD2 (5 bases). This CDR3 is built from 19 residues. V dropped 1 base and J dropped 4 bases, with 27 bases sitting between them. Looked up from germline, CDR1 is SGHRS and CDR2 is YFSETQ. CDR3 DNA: TGCGCCAGCAGCTTGCTCTCTAATGGGTTCGGGGTCTCCTCATACGAGCAGTACTTC. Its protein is CASSLLSNGFGVSSYEQYF.

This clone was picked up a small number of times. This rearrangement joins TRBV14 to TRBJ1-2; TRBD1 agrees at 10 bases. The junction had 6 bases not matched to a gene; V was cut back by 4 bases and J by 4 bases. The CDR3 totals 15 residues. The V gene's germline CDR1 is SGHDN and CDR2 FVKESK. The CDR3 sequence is CASSPRDRGLYGYTF. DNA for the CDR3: TGTGCCAGCAGCCCCAGGGACAGGGGACTCTATGGCTACACCTTC.

In nucleotides, the CDR3 is TGTGCCAGCAGCTTAGCCCATTTGAACACTGAAGCTTTCTTT. Amino acid sequence: CASSLAHLNTEAFF. J is TRBJ1-1 and V is TRBV7-2; no firm D call. CDR3 length: 14 residues. Deletions cut 0 bases from V and 0 bases from J, with 5 bases between. The germline gives CDR1 SGHTA, CDR2 FQGNSA.

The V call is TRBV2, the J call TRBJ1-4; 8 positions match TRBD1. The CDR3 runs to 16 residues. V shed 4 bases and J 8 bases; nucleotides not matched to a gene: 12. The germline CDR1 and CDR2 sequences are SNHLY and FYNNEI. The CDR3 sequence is CASSAGQAFPEEKLFF. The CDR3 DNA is TGTGCCAGCAGTGCGGGACAGGCTTTCCCTGAAGAAAAACTGTTTTTT.

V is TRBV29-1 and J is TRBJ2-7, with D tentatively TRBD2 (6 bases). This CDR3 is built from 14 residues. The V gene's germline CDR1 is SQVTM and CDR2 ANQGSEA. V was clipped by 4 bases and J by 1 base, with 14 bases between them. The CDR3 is CSVGGVFSSYEQYF. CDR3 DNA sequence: TGCAGCGTTGGCGGGGTATTTTCGTCCTACGAGCAGTACTTC.

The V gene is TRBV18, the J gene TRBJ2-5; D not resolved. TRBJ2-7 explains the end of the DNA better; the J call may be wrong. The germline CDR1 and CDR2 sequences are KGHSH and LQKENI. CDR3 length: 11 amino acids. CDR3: CASSRQGEQYF. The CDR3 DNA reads TGTGCCAGCTCACGACAAGGCGAGCAGTACTTC.

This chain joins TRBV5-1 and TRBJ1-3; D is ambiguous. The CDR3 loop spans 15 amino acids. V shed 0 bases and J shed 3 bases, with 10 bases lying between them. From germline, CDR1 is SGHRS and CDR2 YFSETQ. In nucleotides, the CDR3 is TGCGCCAGCAGCTTGGCCGCGGCTGATGGAAACACCATATATTTT. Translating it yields CASSLAAADGNTIYF.

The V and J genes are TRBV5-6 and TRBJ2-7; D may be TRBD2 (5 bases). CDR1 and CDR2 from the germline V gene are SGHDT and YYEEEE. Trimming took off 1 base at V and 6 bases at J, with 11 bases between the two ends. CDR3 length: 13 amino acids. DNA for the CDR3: TGTGCCAGCAGCTTGTTGCAGAGCGGCGAGCAGTACTTC. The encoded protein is CASSLLQSGEQYF.

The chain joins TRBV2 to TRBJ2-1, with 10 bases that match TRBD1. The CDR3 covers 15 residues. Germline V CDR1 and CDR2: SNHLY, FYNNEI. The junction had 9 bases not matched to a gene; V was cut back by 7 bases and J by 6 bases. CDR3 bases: TGTGCCAGCAACCAGCCCGGGACAGGGGTCAATGAGCAGTTCTTC. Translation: CASNQPGTGVNEQFF.

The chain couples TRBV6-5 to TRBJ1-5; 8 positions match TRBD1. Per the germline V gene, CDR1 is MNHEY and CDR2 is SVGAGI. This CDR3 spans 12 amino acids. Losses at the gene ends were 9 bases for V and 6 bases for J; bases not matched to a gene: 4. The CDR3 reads CASGQGGQPQHF. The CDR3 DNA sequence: TGTGCCAGTGGACAGGGCGGTCAGCCCCAGCATTTT.

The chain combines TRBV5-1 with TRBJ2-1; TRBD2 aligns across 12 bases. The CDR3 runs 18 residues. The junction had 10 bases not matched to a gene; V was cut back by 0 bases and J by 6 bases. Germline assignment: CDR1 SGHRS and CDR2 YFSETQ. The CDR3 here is CASSLAMASGGVINEQFF. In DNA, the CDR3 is TGCGCCAGCAGCTTGGCCATGGCTAGCGGGGGGGTAATCAATGAGCAGTTCTTC.

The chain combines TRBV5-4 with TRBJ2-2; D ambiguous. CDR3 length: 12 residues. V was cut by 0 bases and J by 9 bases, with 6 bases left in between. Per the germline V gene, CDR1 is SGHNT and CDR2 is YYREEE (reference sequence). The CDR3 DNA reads TGTGCCAGCAGCTTGGGGCCCCGGGAGCTGTTTTTT. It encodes CASSLGPRELFF.

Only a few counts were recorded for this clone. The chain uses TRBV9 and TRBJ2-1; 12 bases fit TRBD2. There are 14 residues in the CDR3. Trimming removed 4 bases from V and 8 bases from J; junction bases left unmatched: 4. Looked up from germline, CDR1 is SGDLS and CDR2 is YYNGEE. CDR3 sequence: CASSLRTSGDEQFF. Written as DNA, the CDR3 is TGTGCCAGCAGCTTAAGGACTAGCGGGGATGAGCAGTTCTTC.

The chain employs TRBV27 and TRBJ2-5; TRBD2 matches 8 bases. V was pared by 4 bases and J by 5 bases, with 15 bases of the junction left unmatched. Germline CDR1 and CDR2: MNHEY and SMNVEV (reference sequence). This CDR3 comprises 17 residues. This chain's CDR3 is CASSSNGLAHIRETQYF. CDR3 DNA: TGTGCCAGCAGTTCCAATGGACTAGCTCATATAAGGGAGACCCAGTACTTC.

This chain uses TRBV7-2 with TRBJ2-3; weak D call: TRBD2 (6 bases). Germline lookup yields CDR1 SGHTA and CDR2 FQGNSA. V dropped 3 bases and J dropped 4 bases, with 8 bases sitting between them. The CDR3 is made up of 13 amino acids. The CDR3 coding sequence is TGTGCCAGCAGCTTGGGACTTTCAGATACGCAGTATTTT. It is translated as CASSLGLSDTQYF. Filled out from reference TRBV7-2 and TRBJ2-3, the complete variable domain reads GAGVSQSPSNKVTEKGKDVELRCDPISGHTALYWYRQSLGQGLEFLIYFQGNSAPDKSGLPSDRFSAERTGGSVSTLTIQRTQQEDSAVYLCASSLGLSDTQYFGPGTRLTVL.

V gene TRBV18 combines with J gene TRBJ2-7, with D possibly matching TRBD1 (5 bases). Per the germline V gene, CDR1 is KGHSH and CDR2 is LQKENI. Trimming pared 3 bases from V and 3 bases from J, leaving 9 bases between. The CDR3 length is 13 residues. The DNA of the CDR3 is TGTGCCAGCTCACCTCTTGACAGCTACGAGCAGTACTTC. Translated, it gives CASSPLDSYEQYF.

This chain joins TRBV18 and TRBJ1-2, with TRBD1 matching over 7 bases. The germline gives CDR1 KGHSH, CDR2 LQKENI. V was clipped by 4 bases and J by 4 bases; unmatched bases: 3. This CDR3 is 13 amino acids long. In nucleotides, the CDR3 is TGTGCCAGCTCACAGGGGGCCGGCTATGGCTACACCTTC. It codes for CASSQGAGYGYTF.

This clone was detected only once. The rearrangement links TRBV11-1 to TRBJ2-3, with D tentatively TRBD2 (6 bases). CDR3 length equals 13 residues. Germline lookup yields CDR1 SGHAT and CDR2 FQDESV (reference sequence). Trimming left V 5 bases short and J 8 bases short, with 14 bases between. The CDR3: CASSPRLGGTQYF. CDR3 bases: TGTGCCAGCAGCCCCCGACTAGGCGGTACGCAGTATTTT.

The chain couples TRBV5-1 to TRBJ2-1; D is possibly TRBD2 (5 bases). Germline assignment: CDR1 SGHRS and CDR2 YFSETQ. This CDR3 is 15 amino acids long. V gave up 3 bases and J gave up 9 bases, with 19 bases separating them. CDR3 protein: CASSSNSGLKGEQFF. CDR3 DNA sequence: TGCGCCAGCAGCTCTAACAGCGGCCTTAAGGGTGAGCAGTTCTTC.

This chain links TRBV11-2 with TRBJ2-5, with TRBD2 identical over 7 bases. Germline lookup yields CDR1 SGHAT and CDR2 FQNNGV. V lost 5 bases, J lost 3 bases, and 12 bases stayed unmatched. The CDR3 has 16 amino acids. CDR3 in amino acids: CASSESYRGGEETQYF. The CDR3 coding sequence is TGTGCCAGCAGCGAATCGTACCGGGGAGGGGAAGAGACCCAGTACTTC.

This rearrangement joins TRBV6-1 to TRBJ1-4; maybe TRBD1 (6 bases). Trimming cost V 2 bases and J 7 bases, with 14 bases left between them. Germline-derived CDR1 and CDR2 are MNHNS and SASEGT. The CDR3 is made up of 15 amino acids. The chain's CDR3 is CASSESVGAVEKLFF. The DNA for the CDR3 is TGTGCCAGCAGTGAATCCGTGGGGGCGGTTGAAAAACTGTTTTTT.

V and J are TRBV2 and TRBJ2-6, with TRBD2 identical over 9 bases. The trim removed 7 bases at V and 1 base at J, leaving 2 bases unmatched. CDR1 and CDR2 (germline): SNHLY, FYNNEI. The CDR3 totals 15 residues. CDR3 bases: TGTGCCAGCAAAGCGGGGGGATCTGGGGCCAACGTCCTGACTTTC. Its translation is CASKAGGSGANVLTF.

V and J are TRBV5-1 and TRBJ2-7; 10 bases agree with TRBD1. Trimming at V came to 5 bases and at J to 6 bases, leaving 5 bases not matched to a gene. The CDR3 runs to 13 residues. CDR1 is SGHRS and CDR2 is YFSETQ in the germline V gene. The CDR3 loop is CASRPGTGAEQYF. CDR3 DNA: TGCGCCAGCAGACCGGGGACAGGGGCCGAGCAGTACTTC.

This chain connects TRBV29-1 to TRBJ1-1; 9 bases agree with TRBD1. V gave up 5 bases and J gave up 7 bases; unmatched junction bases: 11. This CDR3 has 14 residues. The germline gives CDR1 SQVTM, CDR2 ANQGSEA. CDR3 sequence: CSVLTLRQGGEAFF. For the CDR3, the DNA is TGCAGCGTTTTGACCCTCCGACAGGGGGGTGAAGCTTTCTTT.